The subject of this entry is one T cell receptor beta chain. Its antigen is still unknown. The germline CDR1 and CDR2 sequences are SGHTA and FQGNSA. V was pared by 8 bases and J by 0 bases, with 12 bases between. The CDR3 has 14 amino acids. Using immunoSEQ multiplex PCR, the repertoire was profiled, and TCRdb retains in-frame clones only, with some absent. The sample records about 680,000 clones, around 90% being singletons. The data derive from a study of Ad26.COV2.S vaccination and SARS-CoV-2 variants. Across the study: By the intramuscular route, Ad26.COV2.S was given once, or twice 56 days apart. Study conclusions and caveats: Vaccine recipients showed a spike-specific TCR breadth that was higher than in placebo recipients.

Treatment defined: roughly 19 received Ad26.COV2.S at low or high dose, single or two shots; a few received placebo; per-sample allocation not given. Specimens were obtained on day 63 following the first vaccine or placebo injection. Cohort 1b enrolled adults aged 18-55 years in Boston. An Ad26 vector carrying the Wuhan-strain SARS-CoV-2 spike served as the vaccine. The rearrangement uses TRBV7-2 and TRBJ2-3, with D perhaps given as TRBD1 or TRBD2 (5 bases each). The clonotype was recovered from a person between 18 and 65 years old who received the Ad26.COV2.S COVID-19 vaccine or a placebo. Sequencing used peripheral blood, obtained in a trial of Ad26.COV2.S vaccine versus placebo. Here the CDR3 reads CASCTRGSTDTQYF. In nucleotides, the CDR3 is TGTGCCAGCTGTACGAGGGGTAGCACAGATACGCAGTATTTT.